These T cell receptor beta chains were read from a single sample in a study of cytomegalovirus exposure and HLA in healthy donors. The protocol was immunoSEQ multiplex PCR, while the TCRdb copy is restricted to in-frame clones and leaves out a portion. The profile covers about 200,000 clones, with 87% appearing a single time and 1.1% taken by the ten largest. Specimen: PBMCs. The receptor source for this set is a boy aged 2 to 9 in good health and CMV-seronegative. Both conserved end residues are part of each CDR3. A D gene is named only where the DNA matches it firmly. Only some rows state a clone size, as once, few, many or a class for expanded clones.

TRBJ1-6	TRBV6-5	NA	NA	CASHGLREQNSPLHF	TGTGCCAGCCACGGGTTAAGGGAGCAAAATTCACCCCTCCACTTT
TRBJ2-6	TRBV5-1	NA	NA	CASSPSVSGANVLTF	TGCGCCAGCAGCCCCTCAGTCTCTGGGGCCAACGTCCTGACTTTC
TRBJ1-5	TRBV7-2	TRBD1	NA	CASSAGQGIQGAQHF	TGTGCCAGCAGCGCCGGACAGGGGATTCAGGGAGCCCAGCATTTT
TRBJ2-7	TRBV6-6	NA	NA	CASSYSQTGNSYEQYF	TGTGCCAGCAGTTACTCGCAGACGGGAAACTCCTACGAGCAGTACTTC
TRBJ2-1	TRBV6-4	TRBD2	NA	CASSDVAGGPYNEQFF	TGTGCCAGCAGTGACGTAGCGGGGGGGCCCTACAATGAGCAGTTCTTC
TRBJ2-2	TRBV19	NA	few	CASSRRGATNTGELFF	TGTGCCAGTAGTCGCAGGGGGGCGACGAACACCGGGGAGCTGTTTTTT
TRBJ2-7	TRBV19	TRBD2	NA	CASSRTSDKSYEQYF	TGTGCCAGTAGTAGGACTAGCGATAAATCCTACGAGCAGTACTTC
TRBJ2-3	TRBV4-1	TRBD2	NA	CASSPLAGGSWDTQYF	TGCGCCAGCAGCCCTCTAGCGGGGGGGTCCTGGGATACGCAGTATTTT
TRBJ2-7	TRBV7-9	TRBD1	NA	CASSNSGQGTYEQYF	TGTGCCAGCAGCAACTCGGGACAGGGGACCTACGAGCAGTACTTC
TRBJ1-1	TRBV10-3	TRBD1	NA	CAISPSLKGQINTEAFF	TGTGCCATCAGTCCCTCTCTGAAGGGACAGATAAACACTGAAGCTTTCTTT